Presented here are 32 T cell receptor beta chains from one specimen sequenced in a study of blood T cell repertoires in COVID-19. The method was immunoSEQ multiplex PCR; TCRdb's version includes in-frame clones alone and lacks a portion of them. The sample records 250,000 or so clones, approximately 90% being singletons. The sequencing input was peripheral blood. The receptors shown here come from a woman in her 30s with active or convalescent COVID-19.

This chain connects TRBV30 to TRBJ2-5; TRBD2 is a possible D gene (5 bases). The CDR3 is 12 amino acids. V lost 2 bases and J lost 2, with 6 bases in between. The V gene's germline CDR1 is GTSNPN and CDR2 SVGIG (reference sequence). In nucleotides, the CDR3 is TGTGCCTGGAGTACTAGTCAAGAGACCCAGTACTTC. It is translated as CAWSTSQETQYF. The full variable domain, rest sourced from reference TRBV30 and TRBJ2-5, is SQTIHQWPATLVQPVGSPLSLECTVEGTSNPNLYWYRQAAGRGLQLLFYSVGIGQISSEVPQNLSASRPQDRQFILSSKKLLLSDSGFYLCAWSTSQETQYFGPGTRLLVL.

CDR3 sequence (DNA): TGTGCCAGTAGTATTTCGGCCGGGAACTATGGCTACACCTTC. Translated: CASSISAGNYGYTF. This chain connects TRBV19 to TRBJ1-2; D is unclear. The CDR3 contains 14 residues. Germline CDR1 LNHDA, CDR2 SQIVND (reference sequence). V lost 3 bases, J lost 2 bases, and 10 bases lay in between.

The rearrangement joins TRBV5-1 to TRBJ1-1; no clear D. Germline V gene data show CDR1 as SGHRS and CDR2 as YFSETQ. The CDR3 is made up of 15 amino acids. With 0 bases removed from V and 6 bases from J, the gap between germline ends came to 15 bases. CDR3 protein: CASSLEGPGGSEAFF. DNA for the CDR3: TGCGCCAGCAGCTTGGAGGGCCCCGGAGGATCTGAAGCTTTCTTT.

This rearrangement joins TRBV5-4 to TRBJ2-1, with 11 bases that match TRBD2. V shed 4 bases and J 8 bases; nucleotides not matched to a gene: 8. The CDR3 spans 15 residues. The germline gives CDR1 SGHNT, CDR2 YYREEE (reference sequence). CDR3 nucleotide sequence: TGTGCCAGCAGCGCGACTAGCGGGGATACGGATGAGCAGTTCTTC. It encodes CASSATSGDTDEQFF.

V and J are TRBV13 and TRBJ2-3, with 7 bases aligning to TRBD2. The CDR3 totals 17 residues. J lost 1 base, V lost 2 bases, and 9 bases had no gene match. Germline CDR1 and CDR2: PRHDT and FYEKMQ (reference sequence). CDR3 residues: CASSLTGLRGGTDTQYF. The CDR3 DNA sequence: TGTGCCAGCAGCTTAACTGGGCTTCGGGGGGGCACAGATACGCAGTATTTT.

Remarks on this clone: Other DNA sequences of this sample code for an identical CDR3. V and J are TRBV4-3 and TRBJ1-3; possible D gene TRBD1, 5 bases. Germline V gene sequence: CDR1 LGHNA, CDR2 YSLEER. This CDR3 spans 15 amino acids. V was cut by 3 bases and J by 0 bases, with 9 bases left in between. The CDR3 sequence: CASSQDTVSGNTIYF. CDR3 in DNA: TGCGCCAGCAGCCAGGACACCGTCTCTGGAAACACCATATATTTT.

The chain combines TRBV7-8 with TRBJ1-6, with D perhaps matching TRBD1 (6 bases). The CDR3 sequence is 16 residues long. Trimming removed 5 bases from V and 6 bases from J, with 17 bases in between. Per the germline V gene, CDR1 is SGHVS and CDR2 is FQNEAQ. The CDR3 loop is CASSRGTPWGNSPLHF. In nucleotides, the CDR3 is TGTGCCAGCAGCCGAGGGACACCTTGGGGTAATTCACCCCTCCACTTT.

This chain joins TRBV2 and TRBJ1-5; TRBD1 matches at 9 bases. The V and J ends lost 5 bases and 1 base, in that order; junction bases with no gene match: 3. The CDR3 length is 15 residues. Germline V gives CDR1 SNHLY, CDR2 FYNNEI. The CDR3 spells CASSNRGQSNQPQHF. As DNA, the CDR3 is TGTGCCAGCAGTAACAGGGGGCAGAGCAATCAGCCCCAGCATTTT.

The V call is TRBV13, the J call TRBJ2-5; 11 bases line up with TRBD2. CDR1 PRHDT and CDR2 FYEKMQ come from the germline V gene (reference sequence). V was pared by 5 bases and J by 1 base, with 6 bases of the junction left unmatched. The CDR3 contains 16 residues. CDR3 sequence: CASSLRLAGLQETQYF. CDR3 nucleotide sequence: TGTGCCAGCAGCCTCAGACTAGCGGGGCTCCAAGAGACCCAGTACTTC.

This clone has a handful of counts. V and J are TRBV3-1 (or the pseudogene TRBV3-2) and TRBJ1-5, with TRBD1 identical over 7 bases. There are 14 residues in the CDR3. Germline CDR1 and CDR2: LGHDT and YNNKEL (reference sequence). With V trimmed by 1 base and J by 5 bases, 2 bases remained unmatched. Here the CDR3 reads CASSQGTGDQPQHF. The CDR3 DNA follows: TGTGCCAGCAGCCAAGGTACAGGGGATCAGCCCCAGCATTTT.

The CDR3 loop reads CASSPGQIHGYTF. CDR3 nucleotide sequence: TGTGCCAGCAGCCCGGGACAAATCCATGGCTACACCTTC. J is TRBJ1-2 and V is TRBV27; possible D gene TRBD1, 6 bases. V gave up 6 bases and J gave up 6 bases, with 14 bases separating them. CDR1 is MNHEY, CDR2 SMNVEV, per germline (reference sequence). The CDR3 spans 13 residues.

CDR3 protein: CASSLGRLRLAEDTQYF. CDR3 nucleotides: TGCGCCAGCAGCCTCGGAAGGCTCAGACTGGCGGAAGATACGCAGTATTTT. This chain joins TRBV4-3 and TRBJ2-3; D gene unclear. Trimming took 4 bases from V and 5 from J, leaving 22 bases between them. This CDR3 is 17 amino acids long. Germline CDR1 is LGHNA and CDR2 is YSLEER.

The chain carries TRBV9 and TRBJ2-1, with 12 bases aligning to TRBD2. CDR1 and CDR2 from the germline V gene are SGDLS and YYNGEE. This CDR3 has 17 residues. With 4 bases clipped from V and 10 bases from J, the junction kept 15 bases outside the gene matches. CDR3 coding DNA: TGTGCCAGCAGCCAATCAGGGACTAGCGGGCCCCTAGGGGAGCAGTTCTTC. This translates into CASSQSGTSGPLGEQFF.

This sequence joins TRBV28 and TRBJ2-3; 10 bases map to TRBD2. Losses at the gene ends were 8 bases for V and 5 bases for J; bases not matched to a gene: 10. This CDR3 contains 15 residues. Per germline, CDR1 MDHEN and CDR2 SYDVKM. The CDR3 nucleotides are TGTGCCAGCGACGGGGCTAGCGGGGGTAGAGATACGCAGTATTTT. Amino acids: CASDGASGGRDTQYF.

This chain links TRBV6-5 with TRBJ2-2; D might be TRBD1 (5 bases). The length of the CDR3 is 14 residues. In germline, CDR1 is MNHEY, CDR2 SVGAGI. V gave up 2 bases and J gave up 7 bases, with 11 bases separating them. The CDR3 DNA sequence: TGTGCCAGCAGTTACCGGCAAGGGGTCGGGGAGCTGTTTTTT. It codes for CASSYRQGVGELFF.

V usage is TRBV5-1 and J usage is TRBJ1-3; 9 bases line up with TRBD1. With V trimmed by 6 bases and J by 3 bases, 4 bases remained unmatched. This CDR3 is 14 amino acids long. The germline gives CDR1 SGHRS, CDR2 YFSETQ. CDR3 nucleotides: TGCGCCAGCAAACAGGGACAGGGTGGAAACACCATATATTTT. This translates into CASKQGQGGNTIYF.

The chain carries TRBV28 and TRBJ1-2, with TRBD1 identical over 8 bases. In germline, CDR1 is MDHEN, CDR2 SYDVKM. The CDR3 is 15 residues long. V was clipped by 4 bases and J by 4 bases; unmatched bases: 8. The CDR3 here is CASSSTGAAGYGYTF. Here the CDR3 DNA reads TGTGCCAGCAGTTCGACAGGGGCGGCCGGCTATGGCTACACCTTC.

The chain recombines TRBV20-1 with TRBJ1-6; 9 positions agree with TRBD1. Trimming cost V 3 bases and J 10 bases; bases outside gene matches: 4. CDR3 length: 13 amino acids. Looked up from germline, CDR1 is DFQATT and CDR2 is SNEGSKA (reference sequence). The CDR3 protein is CSASDRGSSPLHF. The CDR3 DNA follows: TGCAGTGCTAGTGACAGGGGGAGCTCACCCCTCCACTTT.

The rearrangement links TRBV5-5 to TRBJ2-3; 11 positions agree with TRBD2. Trimming removed 2 bases from V and 8 bases from J; junction bases left unmatched: 10. This CDR3 contains 16 residues. Germline loops: CDR1 SGHKS, CDR2 YYEKEE (reference sequence). The CDR3 loop is CASSFSSTSGVATQYF. The CDR3 DNA is TGTGCCAGCAGCTTCTCGTCGACTAGCGGGGTCGCTACGCAGTATTTT.

The V and J genes are TRBV28 and TRBJ1-2; D gene uncertain. The CDR3 has 14 amino acids. V gave up 6 bases and J gave up 5 bases, with 16 bases separating them. Per germline, CDR1 MDHEN and CDR2 SYDVKM. CDR3 protein: CASSYNLGGYGYTF. The CDR3 DNA sequence: TGTGCCAGCAGCTATAATCTGGGAGGATATGGCTACACCTTC.

V gene TRBV7-8 combines with J gene TRBJ2-1; 8 bases are a match to TRBD1. The V gene's germline CDR1 is SGHVS and CDR2 FQNEAQ. With 2 bases clipped from V and 7 bases from J, the junction kept 7 bases outside the gene matches. CDR3 length: 15 amino acids. CDR3 nucleotides: TGTGCCAGCAGCTTAAGGTTGACAGGGGAGAATGAGCAGTTCTTC. It codes for CASSLRLTGENEQFF.

The chain couples TRBV5-4 to TRBJ1-1; the D gene is possibly TRBD1 (5 bases). Germline V CDR1 and CDR2: SGHNT, YYREEE (reference sequence). This CDR3 region has 13 residues. With 6 bases removed from V and 2 bases from J, the gap between germline ends came to 11 bases. The CDR3 loop is CASKGRANTEAFF. The CDR3 DNA reads TGTGCCAGCAAGGGCAGGGCTAACACTGAAGCTTTCTTT.

The chain carries TRBV10-3 and TRBJ1-2; 10 positions agree with TRBD1. The CDR3 consists of 14 residues. The V and J ends lost 5 bases and 4 bases, in that order; junction bases with no gene match: 4. The germline gives CDR1 ENHRY, CDR2 SYGVKD. As DNA, the CDR3 is TGTGCCATCAGTCCCGGGACAGGGGCCTATGGCTACACCTTC. This gives the protein CAISPGTGAYGYTF.

The chain combines TRBV9 with TRBJ2-1; D not certain. Trimming removed 0 bases at V and 6 bases at J, with 4 bases between. The CDR3 covers 12 residues. Germline CDR1 reads SGDLS; CDR2 reads YYNGEE. As DNA, the CDR3 is TGTGCCAGCAGCGTAGACGGCAATGAGCAGTTCTTC. Protein product: CASSVDGNEQFF.

The chain employs TRBV5-1 and TRBJ1-5; D unclear. This CDR3 is built from 13 residues. The ends were cut back, 0 bases at V and 9 bases at J, with 10 bases in the middle. CDR1 and CDR2 (germline): SGHRS, YFSETQ. The CDR3 bases are TGCGCCAGCAGCTTGGAGGCGGGTGGGCCCCAGCATTTT. Translated, it gives CASSLEAGGPQHF.

In its sample, this clone was seen a few times. The V call is TRBV7-2, the J call TRBJ1-6, with a tentative D call TRBD1 (6 bases). CDR1 and CDR2 (germline): SGHTA, FQGNSA. V was shortened by 5 bases and J by 9 bases, with 17 bases between the two germline ends. There are 15 residues in the CDR3. CDR3 sequence (DNA): TGTGCCAGCAGCCCCAGTTGGGGGCTCAGTTCACCCCTCCACTTT. Translation gives CASSPSWGLSSPLHF.

The rearrangement links TRBV25-1 to TRBJ1-1; tentatively, D is TRBD1 (5 bases). The V gene lost 4 bases and the J gene lost 1 base, with 16 bases spanning the gap. The CDR3 is made up of 16 amino acids. Germline V gene lookup returns CDR1 MGHDK and CDR2 SYGVNS. CDR3: CASSALGRASNTEAFF. CDR3 DNA sequence: TGTGCCAGCAGTGCCCTGGGCAGGGCCTCGAACACTGAAGCTTTCTTT.

The chain carries TRBV5-1 and TRBJ1-6; 7 nucleotides line up with TRBD1. The CDR3 has 13 amino acids. V lost 7 bases, J lost 5 bases, and 3 bases stayed unmatched. The germline gives CDR1 SGHRS, CDR2 YFSETQ. CDR3 DNA: TGCGCCAGCCGGGGGACAGATAATTCACCCCTCCACTTT. Translating gives CASRGTDNSPLHF.

The chain joins TRBV5-1 to TRBJ1-1; D unclear. This CDR3 comprises 16 residues. Germline CDR1 and CDR2: SGHRS and YFSETQ. V lost 0 bases, J lost 5 bases, and 17 bases lay in between. CDR3 in amino acids: CASSLGAGLGRTEAFF. Written as DNA, the CDR3 is TGCGCCAGCAGCTTGGGGGCCGGGTTGGGGAGGACTGAAGCTTTCTTT.

The DNA of the CDR3 is TGTGCCAGCTCACCCAATCCGGGACAGGGCCTTGTTGGCTACACCTTC. Translated, it gives CASSPNPGQGLVGYTF. The chain has TRBV18 and TRBJ1-2, with TRBD1 matching 9 bases. The junction had 12 bases not matched to a gene; V was cut back by 3 bases and J by 7 bases. Germline V gives CDR1 KGHSH, CDR2 LQKENI. The CDR3 covers 16 residues. Together with reference TRBV18 and TRBJ1-2, the CDR3 gives the full variable domain: NAGVMQNPRHLVRRRGQEARLRCSPMKGHSHVYWYRQLPEEGLKFMVYLQKENIIDESGMPKERFSAEFPKEGPSILRIQQVVRGDSAAYFCASSPNPGQGLVGYTFGSGTRLTVV.

The chain links TRBV6-6 to TRBJ1-1, with 9 bases lining up with TRBD1. The CDR3 is made up of 18 amino acids. Germline V gives CDR1 MNHNY, CDR2 SVGAGI (reference sequence). The V gene end was trimmed by 5 bases and the J gene end by 0 bases; junction bases not matched to a gene: 13. CDR3 sequence (DNA): TGTGCCAGCAGTCGACTTACCGGGACAGGGACGGTGAACACTGAAGCTTTCTTT. Encoded protein: CASSRLTGTGTVNTEAFF.

This clone was detected once. This rearrangement joins TRBV15 to TRBJ1-6; D remains unclear. The CDR3 runs to 18 residues. The germline V gene has CDR1 LNHNV and CDR2 YYDKDF (reference sequence). The germline V and J ends were trimmed by 4 bases and 7 bases, with 23 bases remaining between them. The CDR3 here is CATSNRESLDLRNSPLHF. CDR3 coding DNA: TGTGCCACCAGCAATCGGGAGAGCCTGGACCTGAGAAATTCACCCCTCCACTTT.